The rows below give T cell receptor beta chains drawn from one sample of a study of blood T cell repertoires in COVID-19. TCRdb's copy holds only in-frame clones and misses some; the assay was immunoSEQ multiplex PCR. The sample consists of a few hundred thousand clones, roughly 85% of them appearing once. The sample was peripheral blood. These receptors all stem from a young woman with acute or convalescent COVID-19. CDR3s include the opening cysteine and the closing phenylalanine or tryptophan. D genes are given only for firm matches. A clone size is listed for some rows: how often the clone was seen (once, few, many), or a class if it is expanded.

d_call | j_call | v_call | clone_size | cdr3_aa | cdr3_nt
- | TRBJ1-1 | TRBV6-1 | few | CASSEVGDKEAFF | TGTGCCAGCAGTGAAGTGGGGGACAAAGAAGCTTTCTTT
- | TRBJ1-2 | TRBV3-1/TRBV3-2 | once | CASSLQADGYTF | TGTGCCAGCAGCCTACAGGCTGATGGCTACACCTTC
- | TRBJ2-7 | TRBV20-1 | - | CSASSGYEQYF | TGCAGTGCTAGCTCCGGTTACGAGCAGTACTTC
- | TRBJ1-4 | TRBV6-5 | - | CASSLTGSRVEKLFF | TGTGCCAGCAGTTTAACAGGGTCCCGGGTTGAAAAACTGTTTTTT
- | TRBJ1-1 | TRBV2 | - | CASTGFAAFF | TGTGCCAGTACAGGGTTCGCCGCTTTCTTT
TRBD1 | TRBJ1-2 | TRBV25-1 | - | CASSRTRTGNGYTF | TGTGCCAGCAGCCGGACTAGGACAGGGAATGGCTACACCTTC
- | TRBJ1-6 | TRBV28 | once | CASSPSGIGAASSYNSPLHF | TGTGCCAGCAGTCCCTCTGGCATAGGGGCGGCTAGCTCCTATAATTCACCCCTCCACTTT
- | TRBJ1-2 | TRBV30 | - | CAWGPGTHGYTF | TGTGCCTGGGGCCCCGGGACACATGGCTACACCTTC
TRBD1 | TRBJ2-7 | TRBV5-1 | - | CASSTQQGAYEQYF | TGCGCCAGCAGCACACAACAGGGGGCTTACGAGCAGTACTTC
TRBD1 | TRBJ1-1 | TRBV9 | - | CASSVDGRGLTEAFF | TGTGCCAGCAGCGTAGATGGCAGGGGGCTTACTGAAGCTTTCTTT
- | TRBJ1-1 | TRBV7-9 | - | CASSPQTTNTEAFF | TGTGCCAGCAGCCCACAAACTACGAACACTGAAGCTTTCTTT
- | TRBJ1-1 | TRBV10-1 | - | CASSEIHEGGEAFF | TGCGCCAGCAGTGAGATTCATGAGGGCGGTGAAGCTTTCTTT
TRBD1 | TRBJ1-4 | TRBV7-9 | - | CASSSGLTGDEKLFF | TGTGCCAGCAGCTCAGGGTTGACAGGGGATGAAAAACTGTTTTTT
- | TRBJ2-2 | TRBV5-1 | - | CASSLGSGLANTGELFF | TGCGCCAGCAGTTTAGGGAGCGGCCTAGCCAACACCGGGGAGCTGTTTTTT
- | TRBJ2-7 | TRBV15 | - | CATSLREDEQYF | TGTGCCACCAGCCTCCGGGAAGACGAGCAGTACTTC
- | TRBJ1-5 | TRBV18 | - | CASSPPNEIQPQHF | TGTGCCAGCTCACCACCGAACGAGATTCAGCCCCAGCATTTT
- | TRBJ2-5 | TRBV5-1 | - | CASSSGLLERQETQYF | TGCGCCAGCAGCTCGGGACTTTTAGAGCGGCAAGAGACCCAGTACTTC
- | TRBJ2-2 | TRBV3-1/TRBV3-2 | few | CATGRAGSDSNTGELFF | TGTGCCACCGGTAGGGCGGGAAGTGATTCGAACACCGGGGAGCTGTTTTTT
- | TRBJ2-1 | TRBV27 | - | CASSTRGRGTYNEQFF | TGTGCCAGCAGTACCCGGGGCAGGGGAACCTACAATGAGCAGTTCTTC
- | TRBJ1-1 | TRBV11-2 | once | CASSLGSTTFF | TGTGCCAGCAGCCTAGGGTCGACAACTTTCTTT
- | TRBJ2-1 | TRBV5-1 | - | CASSFRYRDSFGEQFF | TGCGCCAGCAGCTTCCGGTATCGGGACTCCTTCGGGGAGCAGTTCTTC
- | TRBJ1-1 | TRBV7-6 | - | CASSRDRDTEAFF | TGTGCCAGCAGTCGCGATAGAGACACTGAAGCTTTCTTT
- | TRBJ1-4 | TRBV6-6 | - | CASNDQINEKLFF | TGTGCCAGCAACGATCAGATTAATGAAAAACTGTTTTTT
TRBD1 | TRBJ2-7 | TRBV4-1 | - | CASSHPGQGGEQYF | TGCGCCAGCAGCCACCCGGGACAGGGGGGCGAGCAGTACTTC
TRBD1 | TRBJ2-7 | TRBV19 | - | CATQNRGDYEQYF | TGTGCCACCCAAAACAGGGGGGATTACGAGCAGTACTTC
- | TRBJ2-1 | TRBV7-9 | few | CASSLANSYNEQFF | TGTGCCAGCAGCTTAGCGAACAGCTACAATGAGCAGTTCTTC
- | TRBJ1-3 | TRBV19 | once | CASASKAVMGNTIYF | TGTGCCAGCGCATCCAAAGCGGTAATGGGAAACACCATATATTTT
- | TRBJ1-2 | TRBV2 | - | CASRDTPDGSYGYTF | TGTGCCAGCCGGGACACCCCGGATGGTAGCTATGGCTACACCTTC
- | TRBJ1-5 | TRBV18 | - | CASSLNPSNDQPQHF | TGTGCCAGCTCACTAAACCCATCTAACGATCAGCCCCAGCATTTT
TRBD1 | TRBJ2-5 | TRBV19 | - | CASKADREDETQYF | TGTGCCAGTAAAGCGGACAGGGAGGACGAGACCCAGTACTTC
- | TRBJ1-4 | TRBV2 | - | CASSEDGLTPFF | TGTGCCAGCAGTGAAGACGGTCTTACCCCGTTTTTT
- | TRBJ1-1 | TRBV29-1 | - | CSAQGVGAFF | TGCAGCGCCCAGGGTGTCGGAGCTTTCTTT
TRBD1 | TRBJ2-7 | TRBV12-5 | - | CASGNRQGKAYEQYF | TGTGCTAGTGGGAATCGACAGGGAAAGGCTTACGAGCAGTACTTC
- | TRBJ1-2 | TRBV23-1 | once | CASSHPVSDYGYTF | TGCGCCAGCAGTCATCCGGTTTCGGACTATGGCTACACCTTC
- | TRBJ1-5 | TRBV24-1 | - | CATSDQGSGSQPQHF | TGTGCCACCAGTGATCAGGGGTCAGGAAGTCAGCCCCAGCATTTT
TRBD1 | TRBJ1-4 | TRBV7-9 | few | CASSLGQGIEKLFF | TGTGCCAGCAGCCTAGGACAGGGAATTGAAAAACTGTTTTTT
TRBD2 | TRBJ2-7 | TRBV28 | - | CASSFSDILVRAGSYEQYF | TGTGCCAGCAGTTTCTCGGACATACTAGTGAGAGCGGGGAGCTACGAGCAGTACTTC
- | TRBJ1-3 | TRBV2 | - | CASSADSGNTIYF | TGTGCCAGCAGTGCAGACTCTGGAAACACCATATATTTT
TRBD1 | TRBJ1-2 | TRBV29-1 | once | CSGWTGYGYTF | TGCAGCGGGTGGACAGGCTATGGCTACACCTTC
TRBD1 | TRBJ1-5 | TRBV7-9 | - | CASSSGQGRNQPQHF | TGTGCCAGCAGTTCTGGACAGGGGAGGAATCAGCCCCAGCATTTT